One and the same sample provided the 20 T cell receptor beta chains below, sequenced in a study of molecular identifiers for immune sequencing clone quantification. TCRdb re-called the PCR reads through MiXCR, storing one row per CDR3 protein. In the table there are about 320,000 distinct CDR3 sequences, around a fifth of which are singletons. The sample taken for sequencing was naive CD8+ T cells from blood, with Jurkat cell RNA spiked in. The subset: FACS-sorted CD8+CD4-CCR7+CD45RA+ naive T cells. The source of these receptors is a human donor in good health. Some libraries in this study had Jurkat cell RNA spiked in.

At least ten counts were recorded for this clonotype. The rearrangement links TRBV19 to TRBJ2-7, with D possibly being TRBD2 (6 bases). CDR1 and CDR2 (germline): LNHDA, SQIVND (reference sequence). CDR3 size: 15 residues. Trimming left V 1 base short and J 4 bases short, with 14 bases between. CDR3 sequence: CASSIGGGAWYEQYF. The CDR3, as DNA: TGTGCCAGTAGTATAGGAGGAGGGGCGTGGTACGAGCAGTACTTC.

About this clonotype: A junction boundary mismatches the germline segment, possibly from a read error. CDR3 nucleotide sequence: TGTGCCAGCAACTTAGAAGTAAGGGGGGCGGTAGATACGCAGTATTTT. Amino acid sequence: CASNLEVRGAVDTQYF. The chain joins TRBV11-2 to TRBJ2-3, with D perhaps matching TRBD1 or TRBD2 (6 bases each). Germline loops: CDR1 SGHAT, CDR2 FQNNGV. The length of the CDR3 is 16 residues.

As regards this clonotype: A read error may account for a junction end that differs from germline. The CDR3 sequence: CASSLLGLLANAGELFF. Written as DNA, the CDR3 is TGCGCCAGCAGCTTATTGGGATTGCTAGCGAACGCCGGGGAGCTGTTTTTT. The V call is TRBV5-1, the J call TRBJ2-2; a weak D match, TRBD2 (6 bases). CDR1 SGHRS and CDR2 YFSETQ come from the germline V gene. This CDR3 spans 17 amino acids.

This clonotype was counted at least ten times. The rearrangement uses TRBV19 and TRBJ1-5; D not resolved. The CDR3 totals 13 residues. The germline V and J ends were trimmed by 3 bases and 8 bases, with 11 bases remaining between them. In germline, CDR1 is LNHDA, CDR2 SQIVND (reference sequence). The CDR3 here is CASSMVGWEPQHF. CDR3 nucleotides: TGTGCCAGTAGTATGGTTGGTTGGGAGCCCCAGCATTTT.

This chain joins TRBV20-1 and TRBJ2-7; the D call may be TRBD1 or TRBD2 (5 bases each). Germline V gene data show CDR1 as DFQATT and CDR2 as SNEGSKA (reference sequence). Trimming pared 6 bases from V and 0 bases from J, leaving 18 bases between. This CDR3 is 15 amino acids long. The CDR3 DNA follows: TGCAGTGCGAGGGAAACGGGGCATCCCTCCTACGAGCAGTACTTC. It codes for CSARETGHPSYEQYF.

This clonotype appeared a few times. The chain couples TRBV20-1 to TRBJ2-3; D may be TRBD2 (6 bases). The CDR3 loop spans 16 amino acids. V was cut by 6 bases and J by 2 bases, with 21 bases left in between. In germline, CDR1 is DFQATT, CDR2 SNEGSKA (reference sequence). CDR3 residues: CSAQPFRLENTDTQYF. CDR3 in DNA: TGCAGTGCCCAACCCTTCCGACTAGAAAACACAGATACGCAGTATTTT.

This clonotype was seen repeatedly, ten times or more. The chain has TRBV29-1 and TRBJ2-3; D gene ambiguous. Per germline, CDR1 SQVTM and CDR2 ANQGSEA. This CDR3 is built from 12 residues. Trimming removed 2 bases at V and 3 bases at J, with 6 bases between. The CDR3 loop reads CSVENPTDTQYF. In nucleotides, the CDR3 is TGCAGCGTTGAAAACCCTACAGATACGCAGTATTTT.

For this clonotype: A much larger clone sits a single nucleotide away, making a read error possible. The gene calls are TRBV28 and TRBJ2-7, with D perhaps TRBD1 (6 bases). V shed 4 bases and J shed 3 bases, with 10 bases lying between them. The CDR3 consists of 13 residues. Germline CDR1 MDHEN, CDR2 SYDVKM. In DNA, the CDR3 is TGTGCCAGCAGTTACAGGGCGCGCTACGAGCAGTACTTC. Residues: CASSYRARYEQYF.

This clonotype was detected ten times or more. The chain carries TRBV2 and TRBJ1-1; D uncertain. Between the trimmed V and J ends, which lost 9 bases and 4 bases, there was a span of 24 bases. The CDR3 has 16 residues. CDR1 is SNHLY and CDR2 is FYNNEI in the germline V gene. CDR3 residues: CASSTPLGGGGTEAFF. The CDR3 DNA follows: TGTGCCAGTTCAACCCCGTTGGGAGGTGGTGGCACTGAAGCTTTCTTT.

This clonotype was counted ten times or more. The rearrangement joins TRBV7-3 to TRBJ2-3, with D perhaps given as TRBD1 or TRBD2 (5 bases each). The CDR3 sequence is 15 residues long. The V gene lost 6 bases and the J gene lost 2 bases, with 15 bases spanning the gap. Looked up from germline, CDR1 is SGHTA and CDR2 is FQGTGA. CDR3 loop: CASSTGTASTDTQYF. In nucleotides, the CDR3 is TGTGCCAGCAGTACCGGGACCGCCTCCACAGATACGCAGTATTTT.

This clonotype was seen at least ten times. The V gene is TRBV29-1, the J gene TRBJ2-7; 8 bases line up with TRBD1. CDR1 SQVTM and CDR2 ANQGSEA come from the germline V gene. The CDR3 spans 12 residues. Trimming cost V 1 base and J 7 bases; bases outside gene matches: 3. The CDR3 sequence: CSVEANRGEQYF. DNA for the CDR3: TGCAGCGTTGAAGCTAACAGGGGGGAGCAGTACTTC.

In regard to this clonotype: This may arise from a read error, as a much more abundant clone is one base away. This CDR3 is CASSSDSDMQYF. The DNA of the CDR3 is TGTGCCAGCAGTTCCGATAGCGATATGCAGTATTTT. This sequence joins TRBV6-6 and TRBJ2-3, with D possibly matching TRBD2 (5 bases). Germline loops: CDR1 MNHNY, CDR2 SVGAGI (reference sequence). The CDR3 runs 12 residues.

Remarks on this clonotype: A single base separates this from a much larger clone, so it may be a read error. The V gene is TRBV19, the J gene TRBJ2-7, with unresolved D. CDR1 is LNHDA, CDR2 SQIVND, per germline (reference sequence). CDR3 size: 14 residues. For the CDR3, the DNA is TGTGCCGGTAGTATTAACGCTATTGCCCTGGAGCAGTACTTC. Protein sequence: CAGSINAIALEQYF.

This chain connects TRBV14 to TRBJ2-7, with a possible D match to TRBD1 (7 bases). This CDR3 is 14 amino acids long. Trimming left V 5 bases short and J 5 bases short, with 16 bases between. Germline V gene data show CDR1 as SGHDN and CDR2 as FVKESK. CDR3 sequence reads: CASSFRGALDEQYF. The CDR3 DNA reads TGTGCCAGCAGCTTCAGGGGGGCCTTAGACGAGCAGTACTTC.

This clonotype was seen repeatedly, ten times or more. The gene calls are TRBV7-9 and TRBJ2-3; maybe TRBD1 (7 bases). Between the trimmed V and J ends, which lost 5 bases and 2 bases, there was a span of 14 bases. In germline, CDR1 is SEHNR, CDR2 FQNEAQ (reference sequence). There are 15 residues in the CDR3. DNA for the CDR3: TGTGCCAGCAGCCAACCCAGGGGGGCCACAGATACGCAGTATTTT. Protein: CASSQPRGATDTQYF.

This clonotype has at least ten counts. V is TRBV20-1 and J is TRBJ2-3; TRBD2 matches 9 bases. The V gene's germline CDR1 is DFQATT and CDR2 SNEGSKA (reference sequence). V shed 3 bases, J shed 6 bases, and the junction held 7 bases outside the gene matches. This CDR3 has 14 amino acids. CDR3 amino acids: CSARVAGAPDTQYF. In nucleotides, the CDR3 is TGCAGTGCTAGGGTAGCGGGGGCGCCCGATACGCAGTATTTT.

In this sample, this clonotype turned up many times. The chain joins TRBV20-1 to TRBJ2-2; the match to TRBD2 covers 11 bases. This CDR3 spans 15 amino acids. Trimming removed 6 bases from V and 7 bases from J; junction bases left unmatched: 10. Germline V gene sequence: CDR1 DFQATT, CDR2 SNEGSKA (reference sequence). The CDR3 DNA follows: TGCAGTGCGGAACAGGGGACTAGCGGTATCGGGGAGCTGTTTTTT. It is translated as CSAEQGTSGIGELFF.

There are many counts of this clonotype. This sequence joins TRBV7-2 and TRBJ2-3, with TRBD1 matching 9 bases. Germline V lookup: CDR1 SGHTA, CDR2 FQGNSA. This CDR3 has 15 residues. The ends lost 3 bases at V and 6 bases at J; junction bases unmatched: 7. The CDR3 reads CASSFRDREVDTQYF. The CDR3 DNA sequence: TGTGCCAGCAGCTTCCGGGACAGGGAAGTCGATACGCAGTATTTT.

The chain has TRBV14 and TRBJ1-2; 9 positions match TRBD1. The germline gives CDR1 SGHDN, CDR2 FVKESK. Losses at the gene ends were 2 bases for V and 6 bases for J; bases not matched to a gene: 10. CDR3 length: 16 amino acids. The CDR3 here is CASSQLNKDRGNGYTF. The CDR3, as DNA: TGTGCCAGCAGCCAACTGAATAAGGACAGGGGAAATGGCTACACCTTC.

As for this clonotype: A much larger clonotype is one base distant, so this may be a read error. This chain connects TRBV2 to TRBJ2-3, with 9 bases identical to TRBD2. CDR1 SNHLY and CDR2 FYNNEI come from the germline V gene. The CDR3 runs to 16 residues. CDR3 residues: CASTLEGGGATDMQYF. The CDR3, as DNA: TGTGCCAGCACCCTCGAGGGCGGGGGGGCCACAGATATGCAGTATTTT. The entire variable domain, with the rest obtained from reference TRBV2 and TRBJ2-3, is as follows: EPEVTQTPSHQVTQMGQEVILRCVPISNHLYFYWYRQILGQKVEFLVSFYNNEISEKSEIFDDQFSVERPDGSNFTLKIRSTKLEDSAMYFCASTLEGGGATDMQYFGPGTRLTVL.